A selection of T cell receptor beta chains follows, all from one sample in a study of shared clonotypes between healthy human individuals. Some clones are missing from TCRdb's copy, which holds only in-frame ones; the method was immunoSEQ multiplex PCR. The sample has over a million clones; around 76% are singletons. The sample was memory CD4+ T cells sorted from blood. These receptors were obtained from a man between 18 and 35 years old in good health. CDR3s include the opening cysteine and the closing phenylalanine or tryptophan. The order of the fields is CDR3 DNA, CDR3 protein, V gene, clone size, J gene, D gene. D genes are given only for firm matches. Part of the rows lack a size; the others show once, few, many or a class for expanded clones.

TGCGCCAGCAGCCAAGATCAGCGGGGCCAAATTCAGCCCCAGCATTTT	CASSQDQRGQIQPQHF	TRBV4-1	.	TRBJ1-5	.
TGCGCCAGCAGTGATAGGTTGGGTCAGCCCCAGCATTTT	CASSDRLGQPQHF	TRBV10-2	.	TRBJ1-5	.
TGTGCCAGCATACGGAGACAGGGGGATCAGCCCCAGCATTTT	CASIRRQGDQPQHF	TRBV21-1	.	TRBJ1-5	.
TGCGCCAGCAGCCAAGATTCCACCCGGACAGGGGCGAATCAGCCCCAGCATTTT	CASSQDSTRTGANQPQHF	TRBV4-1	.	TRBJ1-5	TRBD1
TGTGCCAGCAGTCTGACAAGCTACGAGCAGTACTTC	CASSLTSYEQYF	TRBV2	.	TRBJ2-7	.
TGTGCCAGCAGCCACCCGGGGGGCCACGAGCAGTACTTC	CASSHPGGHEQYF	TRBV7-8	.	TRBJ2-7	.
TGTGCCAGCAGCTCGTCAGTAGGGGGAAACACCATATATTTT	CASSSSVGGNTIYF	TRBV11-2	many	TRBJ1-3	.
TGCGCCAGCAGCCCGATGACAGGTAGGGAGAACACTGAAGCTTTCTTT	CASSPMTGRENTEAFF	TRBV5-1	.	TRBJ1-1	.
TGTGCCAGCAGTTCGAACAGGGGTTACGAGCAGTACTTC	CASSSNRGYEQYF	TRBV27	once	TRBJ2-7	TRBD1
TGTGCCAGCTCACCAGAGACCACCGGGGAGCTGTTTTTT	CASSPETTGELFF	TRBV18	few	TRBJ2-2	.
TGCGCCAGCAGCTTGGACGAGGGTTCACCCCTCCACTTT	CASSLDEGSPLHF	TRBV5-1	few	TRBJ1-6	.
TGCGCCAGCAGCCCACTACCAGCGAACACCGGGGAGCTGTTTTTT	CASSPLPANTGELFF	TRBV5-1	.	TRBJ2-2	.
TGTGCCAGCAGTTACTGGAGCAATCAGCCCCAGCATTTT	CASSYWSNQPQHF	TRBV5-6	.	TRBJ1-5	.
TGTGCCAGCTCACCTGAGGCAGACTCCTACGAGCAGTACTTC	CASSPEADSYEQYF	TRBV18	many	TRBJ2-7	.
TGTGCCAGCAGTGACGGACTGGGAACAAACACCATATATTTT	CASSDGLGTNTIYF	TRBV9	.	TRBJ1-3	.
TGTGCCAGCGCAACAGGGTTCAATCAGCCCCAGCATTTT	CASATGFNQPQHF	TRBV6-5	.	TRBJ1-5	.
TGTGCCAGCAGCTTATCGCGGAGCGTGGTCCAAACCCAGCATTTT	CASSLSRSVVQTQHF	TRBV7-8	.	TRBJ1-5	.
TGCGCCAGCAGCAGCCTCGGACAGGGTTATAGCTCCTACGAGCAGTACTTC	CASSSLGQGYSSYEQYF	TRBV4-1	.	TRBJ2-7	TRBD1